What follows are 24 T cell receptor beta chains derived from one specimen sequenced in a study of T-cell reconstitution after alpha-beta-depleted transplantation in children. Preparation of the TCRbeta library involved a method that used unique molecular identifiers. One entry per CDR3 protein results from TCRdb running MiXCR on the PCR reads. In the table there are 600,000 or so distinct CDR3 sequences, 23% of which are singletons. The sample consisted of PBMCs, mostly from graft donor cells, taken 360 days after TCRalphabeta/CD19-depleted stem cell transplant. The receptors come from a boy in the first two years of life who had a stem cell transplant for acute myeloid leukemia, so the T cells may come from the graft donor.

CDR3 DNA sequence: TGCAGTGCTAGGGGAAGGGATGAAAAACTGTTTTTT. Its translation: CSARGRDEKLFF. The chain carries TRBV20-1 and TRBJ1-4, with D unresolved. Looked up from germline, CDR1 is DFQATT and CDR2 is SNEGSKA (reference sequence). V was cut by 3 bases and J by 6 bases, with 8 bases left in between. The CDR3 loop spans 12 amino acids.

This clonotype was seen more than once but under ten times. The CDR3, as DNA: TGTGCCAGCAGCTTAATCAAGGGAACCCAAGAGACCCAGTACTTC. It specifies CASSLIKGTQETQYF. The rearrangement uses TRBV7-3 and TRBJ2-5, with D uncertain. The V gene's germline CDR1 is SGHTA and CDR2 FQGTGA. With 1 base removed from V and 1 base from J, the gap between germline ends came to 10 bases. The CDR3 length is 15 residues.

The chain joins TRBV5-1 to TRBJ1-2, with D possibly matching TRBD1 (5 bases). Trimming removed 3 bases at V and 0 bases at J, with 9 bases between. The CDR3 spans 14 residues. The germline gives CDR1 SGHRS, CDR2 YFSETQ. The CDR3 coding sequence is TGCGCCAGCAGCTCCGACAGCTCTAACTATGGCTACACCTTC. Its translation: CASSSDSSNYGYTF.

This clonotype occurred many times. J is TRBJ2-2 and V is TRBV28; the match to TRBD2 covers 9 bases. This CDR3 region has 17 residues. V was pared by 5 bases and J by 0 bases, with 7 bases of the junction left unmatched. From germline, CDR1 is MDHEN and CDR2 SYDVKM. For the CDR3, the DNA is TGTGCCAGCAGTCCCCGGACTAGCGCCGCGAACACCGGGGAGCTGTTTTTT. Protein: CASSPRTSAANTGELFF.

A single count supports this clonotype. A much more abundant neighbour one base away suggests this may be a read error. The CDR3 does not close with the conserved phenylalanine or tryptophan, likely indicating a read error. The CDR3 nucleotides read TGCAGTGCTAGTAATCGGGACAGGGGTTGGGTTGAGCAGTTCGTC. As protein: CSASNRDRGWVEQFV. This chain links TRBV20-1 with TRBJ2-1, with TRBD1 matching 10 bases. The CDR3 length is 15 residues. CDR1 and CDR2 (germline): DFQATT, SNEGSKA (reference sequence). J gave up 9 bases and V 3 bases, and 11 bases lay outside the gene matches.

The chain is built from TRBV6-1 and TRBJ1-6; TRBD1 matches 7 bases. Germline V lookup: CDR1 MNHNS, CDR2 SASEGT. The CDR3 consists of 15 residues. Losses at the gene ends were 6 bases for V and 5 bases for J; bases not matched to a gene: 7. The CDR3 DNA reads TGTGCCAGCAGAATCGGCCAGGGGGATAATTCACCCCTCCACTTT. It specifies CASRIGQGDNSPLHF.

Many counts were recorded for this clonotype. The gene calls are TRBV11-2 and TRBJ2-3; 13 bases map to TRBD2. V shed 4 bases, J shed 1 base, and the junction held 11 bases outside the gene matches. The CDR3 has 19 amino acids. From germline, CDR1 is SGHAT and CDR2 FQNNGV. The CDR3 nucleotides are TGTGCCAGCAGCTCCAACCATTACGGACTAGCGGGGGGCACAGATACGCAGTATTTT. It yields the protein CASSSNHYGLAGGTDTQYF.

V is TRBV12-3 or TRBV12-4 and J is TRBJ2-4, with unresolved D. The V gene lost 6 bases and the J gene lost 0 bases, with 6 bases spanning the gap. The CDR3 totals 13 residues. CDR3 sequence (DNA): TGTGCCAGCAGGGCGTTAGCCAAAAACATTCAGTACTTC. It translates to CASRALAKNIQYF.

CDR3 residues: CSARDRSYSYEQYV. In nucleotides, the CDR3 is TGCAGTGCCCGGGACAGGTCGTACTCCTACGAGCAGTACGTC. V and J are TRBV20-1 and TRBJ2-7, with 8 bases matching TRBD1. The V segment lost 6 bases and the J segment 0 bases; nucleotides outside the gene matches: 7. Germline CDR1 and CDR2: DFQATT and SNEGSKA (reference sequence). This CDR3 region has 14 residues.

The genes are TRBV5-1 and TRBJ1-1; D perhaps matches TRBD1 (5 bases). This CDR3 spans 16 amino acids. The germline CDR1 and CDR2 sequences are SGHRS and YFSETQ. V lost 0 bases and J 0 bases, leaving 12 bases between the germline ends. The CDR3 DNA sequence: TGCGCCAGCAGCTTGGCTCCTTCAGGGATGAACACTGAAGCTTTCTTT. It encodes CASSLAPSGMNTEAFF.

This clonotype was seen a handful of times. The V gene is TRBV7-9, the J gene TRBJ2-3; D is unresolved. CDR1 and CDR2 (germline): SEHNR, FQNEAQ (reference sequence). This CDR3 has 14 amino acids. Trimming removed 3 bases at V and 6 bases at J, with 13 bases between. CDR3 coding DNA: TGTGCCAGCAGCTTGGGGTATCCTAGGGATACGCAGTATTTT. It specifies CASSLGYPRDTQYF.

V is TRBV11-2 and J is TRBJ2-2, with TRBD2 matching 7 bases. The ends lost 11 bases at V and 6 bases at J; junction bases unmatched: 6. This CDR3 spans 12 amino acids. The germline V gene has CDR1 SGHAT and CDR2 FQNNGV. DNA of the CDR3: TGTGCCGGGGGGGTCAAGGCCGGGGAGCTGTTTTTT. As protein: CAGGVKAGELFF.

This clonotype was seen at least ten times. The chain is built from TRBV7-3 and TRBJ2-1; no clear D gene. V gave up 4 bases and J gave up 0 bases, with 10 bases separating them. This CDR3 is 15 amino acids long. Germline CDR1 and CDR2: SGHTA and FQGTGA. The CDR3 sequence: CASSSRQSSYNEQFF. CDR3 nucleotide sequence: TGTGCCAGCAGCTCCCGACAAAGCTCCTACAATGAGCAGTTCTTC.

This clonotype was found many times. The chain couples TRBV27 to TRBJ2-7; 13 bases line up with TRBD2. The germline gives CDR1 MNHEY, CDR2 SMNVEV (reference sequence). The CDR3 length is 16 residues. J was trimmed by 2 bases and V by 2 bases; bases with no gene match: 3. CDR3 in amino acids: CASSLRGLAGAYEQYF. The CDR3 nucleotides read TGTGCCAGCAGTTTACGCGGACTAGCGGGGGCCTACGAGCAGTACTTC.

This clonotype came up a few times. The chain couples TRBV12-3 or TRBV12-4 to TRBJ2-1, with 8 bases aligning to TRBD1. V shed 7 bases and J 8 bases; nucleotides not matched to a gene: 16. CDR3 size: 16 residues. Here the CDR3 reads CASTLLPGGQSDEQFF. The CDR3 coding sequence is TGTGCCAGCACCCTCCTCCCAGGGGGCCAGAGTGATGAGCAGTTCTTC.

The rearrangement uses TRBV20-1 and TRBJ1-6; maybe TRBD1 (6 bases). This CDR3 has 14 residues. Germline-derived CDR1 and CDR2 are DFQATT and SNEGSKA (reference sequence). V dropped 2 bases and J dropped 4 bases, with 9 bases sitting between them. CDR3 region: CSARPGAYNSPLHF. Here the CDR3 DNA reads TGCAGTGCTAGACCAGGGGCATATAATTCACCCCTCCACTTT.

This rearrangement joins TRBV18 to TRBJ2-5; D unclear. Deletions cut 3 bases from V and 5 bases from J, with 13 bases between. The germline CDR1 and CDR2 sequences are KGHSH and LQKENI. The CDR3 totals 14 residues. In DNA, the CDR3 is TGTGCCAGCTCACCGGGTGTAGGTGGGGAGACCCAGTACTTC. Translation gives CASSPGVGGETQYF.

The chain combines TRBV18 with TRBJ2-1; D gene uncertain. Trimming took off 5 bases at V and 7 bases at J, with 15 bases between the two ends. The CDR3 contains 14 residues. Germline-derived CDR1 and CDR2 are KGHSH and LQKENI. DNA for the CDR3: TGTGCCAGCTCATCTACCTTATCCGAGAATGAGCAGTTCTTC. The encoded protein is CASSSTLSENEQFF.

This clonotype was recorded a few times. The CDR3 DNA is TGTGCCAGCAGTTTGAATCAGAACACTGAAGCTTTCTTT. Encoded protein: CASSLNQNTEAFF. J is TRBJ1-1 and V is TRBV12-3 or TRBV12-4; no clear D gene. V was shortened by 3 bases and J by 1 base, with 6 bases between the two germline ends. The CDR3 spans 13 residues.

The chain has TRBV6-2 or TRBV6-3 and TRBJ2-7; 11 nucleotides agree with TRBD1. Trimming cost V 7 bases and J 2 bases; bases outside gene matches: 4. The germline V gene has CDR1 MNHEY and CDR2 SVGEGT. CDR3 length: 14 amino acids. The DNA of the CDR3 is TGTGCCAGCATCATGGGACAGGGGGCCTACGAGCAGTACTTC. Translating it yields CASIMGQGAYEQYF.

The chain joins TRBV4-3 to TRBJ2-1; D is perhaps TRBD2 (5 bases). CDR1 is LGHNA, CDR2 YSLEER, per germline. The CDR3 covers 17 residues. Deletions cut 0 bases from V and 6 bases from J, with 18 bases between. The CDR3 DNA sequence: TGCGCCAGCAGCCAAGATACGGTGAGGGAATGGTCCAATGAGCAGTTCTTC. This codes for CASSQDTVREWSNEQFF.

There are a few counts of this clonotype. The chain is built from TRBV20-1 and TRBJ2-7, with TRBD2 as a possible D gene (6 bases). From germline, CDR1 is DFQATT and CDR2 SNEGSKA (reference sequence). Trimming removed 0 bases from V and 3 bases from J, with 18 bases in between. This CDR3 spans 16 amino acids. CDR3 amino acids: CSARDVAGTFNYEQYV. CDR3 nucleotide sequence: TGCAGTGCTAGAGACGTGGCAGGGACTTTCAACTACGAGCAGTACGTC.

This clonotype showed up many times. The chain uses TRBV10-3 and TRBJ1-1, with D maybe TRBD1 (5 bases). Germline CDR1 ENHRY, CDR2 SYGVKD. V was cut by 3 bases and J by 5 bases, with 10 bases left in between. This CDR3 comprises 13 residues. CDR3 in DNA: TGTGCCATCAGTGAAAGGGAGGGGACTGAAGCTTTCTTT. Its translation: CAISEREGTEAFF.

This clonotype was seen a handful of times. The chain is built from TRBV5-5 and TRBJ2-3; D might be TRBD2 (6 bases). Germline V gene data show CDR1 as SGHKS and CDR2 as YYEKEE (reference sequence). This CDR3 region has 15 residues. Trimming removed 4 bases from V and 0 bases from J, with 12 bases in between. The CDR3 here is CASSTNRGSTDTQYF. The CDR3 nucleotides are TGTGCCAGCAGCACGAACCGGGGGAGCACAGATACGCAGTATTTT. Full variable domain (remainder filled in from reference TRBV5-5 and TRBJ2-3): DAGVTQSPTHLIKTRGQQVTLRCSPISGHKSVSWYQQVLGQGPQFIFQYYEKEERGRGNFPDRFSARQFPNYSSELNVNALLLGDSALYLCASSTNRGSTDTQYFGPGTRLTVL.